This is a list of T cell receptor beta chains from one sample in a study of T cell clones after liver transplantation. Some clones are missing from TCRdb's copy, which holds only in-frame ones; the method was immunoSEQ multiplex PCR. Of some 75,000 clones in the sample, 75% to 85% were seen once. Sequenced material: CD4+ T cells from blood, taken before liver transplant. All receptors derive from a human donor who received a liver transplant. CDR3s include the opening cysteine and the closing phenylalanine or tryptophan. A D gene is named only where the DNA matches it firmly. Where a row states a size, it is once, few, many or the class of an expanded clone; other rows omit it.

clone_size j_call v_call d_call cdr3_nt cdr3_aa
NA TRBJ2-1 TRBV28 NA TGTGCCAGCGGGGGAGGACAGGTCGTCACCTACAATGAGCAGTTCTTC CASGGGQVVTYNEQFF
NA TRBJ2-2 TRBV9 NA TGTGCCAGCAGCGGACACGGGTACGCCACCGGGGAGCTGTTTTTT CASSGHGYATGELFF
NA TRBJ2-5 TRBV9 NA TGTGCCAGCAGCTCCAGACAGCTTGACATTCAAGAGACCCAGTACTTC CASSSRQLDIQETQYF
NA TRBJ2-1 TRBV28 NA TGTGCCAGCAGCCTCGTAATTGGTGAGCAGTTCTTC CASSLVIGEQFF
NA TRBJ2-3 TRBV9 NA TGTGCCAGCAGCGTAACACCCACAGATACGCAGTATTTT CASSVTPTDTQYF
NA TRBJ2-3 TRBV28 NA TGTGCCAGCAAGGTGTTTCCGACAGATACGCAGTATTTT CASKVFPTDTQYF
NA TRBJ2-1 TRBV6-5 NA TGTGCCAGCAGTTACTCTAGGGTATACAATGAGCAGTTCTTC CASSYSRVYNEQFF
NA TRBJ2-5 TRBV7-3 NA TGTGCCAGCAGCCTAGGAGGCTCCGGAGAGACCCAGTACTTC CASSLGGSGETQYF
NA TRBJ2-1 TRBV5-1 NA TGCGCCAGCAGCTTGGGACAGGTTGGGAGTAATGAGCAGTTCTTC CASSLGQVGSNEQFF
NA TRBJ2-3 TRBV28 NA TGTGCCAGCACCCCGAGGGGGGGAACAGATACGCAGTATTTT CASTPRGGTDTQYF
NA TRBJ2-5 TRBV27 NA TGTGCCAGCACCAAAGGAGAGACCCAGTACTTC CASTKGETQYF
NA TRBJ1-1 TRBV7-9 NA TGTGCCAGCAGCTTGAGTCGGGTGAACACTGAAGCTTTCTTT CASSLSRVNTEAFF
NA TRBJ2-3 TRBV7-2 TRBD2 TGTGCCAGCAGCCACTACGGGAGGCGCACAGATACGCAGTATTTT CASSHYGRRTDTQYF
NA TRBJ2-5 TRBV29-1 NA TGCAGCGTTGAAGCGACGTTCCAAGAGACCCAGTACTTC CSVEATFQETQYF
NA TRBJ2-1 TRBV7-2 NA TGTGCCAGCAGCTTAGGTGGGGGAGCGACCAATGAGCAGTTCTTC CASSLGGGATNEQFF
NA TRBJ1-1 TRBV7-8 NA TGTGCCAGCAGCTATCTGTCTGGGGAGACTGAAGCTTTCTTT CASSYLSGETEAFF
NA TRBJ1-3 TRBV10-3 NA TGTGCCATCAGTGAGGTAGCGGGCCTTGGAAACACCATATATTTT CAISEVAGLGNTIYF
NA TRBJ2-3 TRBV19 NA TGTGCCAGTAGTAGCTGGCCCCGGGAGATAGAGTATTTT CASSSWPREIEYF
few TRBJ1-5 TRBV25-1 NA TGTGCCAGCAGGGGATCAGGGGAGGACGGGCCCCAGCATTTT CASRGSGEDGPQHF
NA TRBJ1-4 TRBV28 NA TGTGCCAGCAGTTTAGTACAGGGTGCAGTCGAAAAACTGTTTTTT CASSLVQGAVEKLFF
NA TRBJ2-7 TRBV18 NA TGTGCCAGCTCACCACCTAGCTCCTACGAGCAGTACTTC CASSPPSSYEQYF
NA TRBJ2-7 TRBV19 TRBD2 TGTGCCAGTAGTCCAGCGGGAGGGTCCTTGCGCGAGCAGTACTTC CASSPAGGSLREQYF
NA TRBJ2-7 TRBV28 NA TGTGCCAGCAGGGTGAACTCCTACGAGCAGTACTTC CASRVNSYEQYF
once TRBJ1-5 TRBV19 TRBD1 TGTGCCAGTAGTATAAAGGGGGCCCAGAGCAATCAGCCCCAGCATTTT CASSIKGAQSNQPQHF
NA TRBJ2-1 TRBV27 NA TGTGCCAGCAGTTTAAACGGGGACAATGAGCAGTTCTTC CASSLNGDNEQFF
NA TRBJ2-7 TRBV2 TRBD1 TGTGCCAGCAGTCCAGGACAGGGGGCCCGCGAGCAGTACTTC CASSPGQGAREQYF
NA TRBJ1-2 TRBV27 NA TGTGCCAGCAGTTTAAGGGGATTGAATGGCTACACCTTC CASSLRGLNGYTF
NA TRBJ2-1 TRBV5-1 TRBD2 TGCGCCAGCAGCTTGGCCGGGACTAGCAAAAACAATGAGCAGTTCTTC CASSLAGTSKNNEQFF
NA TRBJ2-2 TRBV2 NA TGTGCCAGCAGACCGATTCAGGGTGGGAGTTGGACCGGGGAGCTGTTTTTT CASRPIQGGSWTGELFF
NA TRBJ1-1 TRBV28 NA TGTGCCAGCAGTTTATTCGGAGTCCTAGTAATGAACACTGAAGCTTTCTTT CASSLFGVLVMNTEAFF
once TRBJ1-5 TRBV27 NA TGTGCCAGCAGTCCCCTCCCCACGAGCAATCAGCCCCAGCATTTT CASSPLPTSNQPQHF
few TRBJ1-2 TRBV28 TRBD1 TGTGCCGGGGGACAGAACTATGGCTACACCTTC CAGGQNYGYTF
NA TRBJ2-3 TRBV4-3 TRBD2 TGCGCCAGCAGCCAGCTTAGCGGGAGCAGCACAGATACGCAGTATTTT CASSQLSGSSTDTQYF
NA TRBJ2-3 TRBV19 TRBD2 TGTGCCAGTAGAGTAGGACTAGCGGGCACAGATACGCAGTATTTT CASRVGLAGTDTQYF
NA TRBJ2-2 TRBV5-4 TRBD1 TGTGCCAGCAGCTTATACCCCAGGGGGCAAAAAGCCGGGGAGCTGTTTTTT CASSLYPRGQKAGELFF
once TRBJ2-2 TRBV4-1 NA TGCGCCAGCAGCCACTTTACTGGCGGGACGAACACCGGGGAGCTGTTTTTT CASSHFTGGTNTGELFF
NA TRBJ1-1 TRBV20-1 NA TGCAGTGCTCCCCGGGGGGAAGCTTTCTTT CSAPRGEAFF
many TRBJ1-2 TRBV9 NA TGTGCCAGCAGCCCGTCAAACTATGGCTACACCTTC CASSPSNYGYTF
NA TRBJ2-7 TRBV6-6 TRBD1 TGTGCCAGCACCCAGGACAGGGTCGTTTACGAGCAGTACTTC CASTQDRVVYEQYF
NA TRBJ1-2 TRBV6-5 NA TGTGCCAGCAGCCGGAAAAACACAGGGGGCTACACCTTC CASSRKNTGGYTF
NA TRBJ1-2 TRBV25-1 NA TGTGCCAGCAGTGATCCTTATGGAGGGGCGACCGCTAACTATGGCTACACCTTC CASSDPYGGATANYGYTF
NA TRBJ2-7 TRBV28 NA TGTGCCAGCACAGGGGGGCCCTACGAGCAGTACTTC CASTGGPYEQYF
once TRBJ2-7 TRBV19 NA TGTGCCAGTAGTACTACAGGCAGGTCGGTCTACGAGCAGTACTTC CASSTTGRSVYEQYF
NA TRBJ2-1 TRBV6-5 TRBD2 TGTGCCAGCAGTTATACTAGCGGGGCCTACAATGAGCAGTTCTTC CASSYTSGAYNEQFF
NA TRBJ1-2 TRBV20-1 NA TGCAGTGCTAGTAGAGGAGGTGGCTACACCTTC CSASRGGGYTF
NA TRBJ1-2 TRBV5-1 TRBD1 TGCGCCAGCAGCTTAGCCCAGGGGGCCGGGGGCTACACCTTC CASSLAQGAGGYTF
few TRBJ1-4 TRBV4-1 NA TGCGCCAGCAGCCAGGTCTATGAAAAACTGTTTTTT CASSQVYEKLFF
NA TRBJ2-2 TRBV5-6 TRBD1 TGTGCCAGCAGCTTGCAGGGGGCCGGGGAGCTGTTTTTT CASSLQGAGELFF
NA TRBJ1-2 TRBV2 TRBD1 TGTGCCAGCAGATTCGACGGGACAGCGAACTATGGCTACACCTTC CASRFDGTANYGYTF